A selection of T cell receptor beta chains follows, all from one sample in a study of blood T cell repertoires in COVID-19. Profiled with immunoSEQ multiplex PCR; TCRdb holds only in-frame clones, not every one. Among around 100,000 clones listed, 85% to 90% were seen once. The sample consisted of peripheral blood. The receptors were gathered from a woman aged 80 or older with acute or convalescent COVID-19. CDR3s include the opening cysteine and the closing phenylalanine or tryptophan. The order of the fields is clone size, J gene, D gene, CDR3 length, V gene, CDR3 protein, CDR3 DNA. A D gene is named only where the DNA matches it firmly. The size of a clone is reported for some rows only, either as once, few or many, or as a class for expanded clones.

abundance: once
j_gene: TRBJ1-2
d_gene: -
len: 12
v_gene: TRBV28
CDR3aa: CASSFRQYGYTF
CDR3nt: TGTGCCAGCAGTTTCAGGCAGTATGGCTACACCTTC

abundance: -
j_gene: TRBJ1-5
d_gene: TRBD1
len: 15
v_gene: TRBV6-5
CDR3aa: CASRSGGASNQPQHF
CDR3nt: TGTGCCAGCAGGTCAGGGGGCGCAAGCAATCAGCCCCAGCATTTT

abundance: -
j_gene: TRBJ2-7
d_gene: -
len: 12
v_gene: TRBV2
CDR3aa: CVSQGMVNEQYF
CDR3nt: TGTGTCTCGCAGGGGATGGTGAACGAGCAGTACTTC

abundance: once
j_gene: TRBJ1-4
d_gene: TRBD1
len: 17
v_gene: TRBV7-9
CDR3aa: CASSLPDRGLTNEKLFF
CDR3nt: TGTGCCAGCAGCTTACCAGACAGGGGGCTAACTAATGAAAAACTGTTTTTT

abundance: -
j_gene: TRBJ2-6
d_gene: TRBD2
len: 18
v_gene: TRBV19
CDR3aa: CASSPLAGTFSGANVLTF
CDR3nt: TGTGCCAGTAGTCCTTTAGCGGGGACGTTCTCTGGGGCCAACGTCCTGACTTTC

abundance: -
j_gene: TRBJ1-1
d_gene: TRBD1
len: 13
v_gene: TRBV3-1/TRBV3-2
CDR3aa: CASSQRSGTGAFF
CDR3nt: TGTGCCAGCAGCCAACGATCCGGGACAGGAGCTTTCTTT

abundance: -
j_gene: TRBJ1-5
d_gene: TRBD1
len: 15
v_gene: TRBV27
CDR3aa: CASSLQTGGGQPQHF
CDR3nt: TGTGCCAGCAGTTTACAGACAGGGGGAGGTCAGCCCCAGCATTTT

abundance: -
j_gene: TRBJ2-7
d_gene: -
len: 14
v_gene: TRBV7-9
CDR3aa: CASSLAALSYEQYF
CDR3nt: TGTGCCAGCAGCTTAGCGGCCCTCTCCTACGAGCAGTACTTC

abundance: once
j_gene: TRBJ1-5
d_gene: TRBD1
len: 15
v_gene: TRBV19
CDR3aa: CASSATGNGNQPQHF
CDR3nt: TGTGCCAGTAGTGCGACAGGGAATGGCAATCAGCCCCAGCATTTT

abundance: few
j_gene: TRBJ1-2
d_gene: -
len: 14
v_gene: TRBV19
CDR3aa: CASSIGAGIYGYTF
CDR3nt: TGTGCCAGTAGTATAGGGGCGGGTATCTATGGCTACACCTTC

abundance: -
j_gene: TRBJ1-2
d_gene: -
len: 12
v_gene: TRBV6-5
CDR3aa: CASSYRGGGYTF
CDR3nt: TGTGCCAGCAGTTACAGGGGGGGTGGCTACACCTTC

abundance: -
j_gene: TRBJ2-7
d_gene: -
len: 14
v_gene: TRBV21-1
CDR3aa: CASSKGTDSYEQYF
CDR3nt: TGTGCCAGCAGCAAGGGGACAGATTCCTACGAGCAGTACTTC

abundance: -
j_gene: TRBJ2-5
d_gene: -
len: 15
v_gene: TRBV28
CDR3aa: CASSLGVPFQETQYF
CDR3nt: TGTGCCAGCAGTTTAGGAGTTCCCTTCCAAGAGACCCAGTACTTC

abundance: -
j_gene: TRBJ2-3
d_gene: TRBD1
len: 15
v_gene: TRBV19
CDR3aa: CASRLGQELTDTQYF
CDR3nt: TGTGCCAGTAGGCTCGGACAGGAATTAACAGATACGCAGTATTTT

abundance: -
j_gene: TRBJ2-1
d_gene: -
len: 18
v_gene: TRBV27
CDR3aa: CASSYLQTRESSYNEQFF
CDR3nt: TGTGCCAGCAGTTACCTACAAACGAGGGAAAGCTCCTACAATGAGCAGTTCTTC

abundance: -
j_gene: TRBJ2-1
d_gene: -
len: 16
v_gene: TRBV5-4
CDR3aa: CASSLDVGGTYNEQFF
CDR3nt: TGTGCCAGCAGCTTGGACGTGGGGGGAACCTACAATGAGCAGTTCTTC

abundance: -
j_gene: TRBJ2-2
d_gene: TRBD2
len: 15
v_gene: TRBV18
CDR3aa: CASSPGTSGTGELFF
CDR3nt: TGTGCCAGCTCACCAGGGACTAGCGGAACCGGGGAGCTGTTTTTT

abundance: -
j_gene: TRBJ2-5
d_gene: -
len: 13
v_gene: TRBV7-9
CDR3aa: CASSLAAGETQYF
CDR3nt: TGTGCCAGCAGCTTAGCAGCAGGGGAGACCCAGTACTTC

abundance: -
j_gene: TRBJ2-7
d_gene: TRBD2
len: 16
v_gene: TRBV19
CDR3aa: CASSLRAGGGLYEQYF
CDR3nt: TGTGCCAGTAGTCTCCGTGCCGGGGGGGGACTCTACGAGCAGTACTTC

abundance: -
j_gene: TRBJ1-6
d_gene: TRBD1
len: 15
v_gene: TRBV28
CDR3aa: CASTPGGTGRSPLHF
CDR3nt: TGTGCCAGCACTCCCGGAGGGACAGGGCGATCACCCCTCCACTTT

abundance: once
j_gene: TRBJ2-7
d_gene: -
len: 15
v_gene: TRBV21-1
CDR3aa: CASSKELEGDHEQYF
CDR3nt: TGTGCCAGCAGCAAAGAGTTGGAGGGAGACCACGAGCAGTACTTC

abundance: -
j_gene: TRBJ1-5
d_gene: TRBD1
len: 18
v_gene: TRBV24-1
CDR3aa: CATSDPSGGNEGNQPQHF
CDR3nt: TGTGCCACCAGTGATCCCTCAGGGGGCAACGAGGGCAATCAGCCCCAGCATTTT

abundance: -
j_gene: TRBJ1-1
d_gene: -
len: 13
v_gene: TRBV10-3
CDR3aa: CAMGGSTNTEAFF
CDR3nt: TGTGCCATGGGGGGTTCGACGAACACTGAAGCTTTCTTT

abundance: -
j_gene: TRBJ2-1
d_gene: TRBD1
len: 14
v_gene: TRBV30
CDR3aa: CAWSAGGSYNEQFF
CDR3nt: TGTGCCTGGAGTGCAGGGGGCTCCTACAATGAGCAGTTCTTC

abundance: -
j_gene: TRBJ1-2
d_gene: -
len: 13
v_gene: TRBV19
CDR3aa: CASSEGRGYGYTF
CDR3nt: TGTGCCAGTAGTGAGGGCAGGGGCTATGGCTACACCTTC

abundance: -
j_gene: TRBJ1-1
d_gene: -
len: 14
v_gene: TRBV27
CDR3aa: CASSFGTAGTEAFF
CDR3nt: TGTGCCAGCAGTTTCGGGACGGCGGGGACTGAAGCTTTCTTT

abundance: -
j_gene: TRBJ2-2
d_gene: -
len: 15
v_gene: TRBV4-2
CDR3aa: CASSQDEGYTGELFF
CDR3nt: TGTGCCAGCAGCCAAGATGAGGGATACACCGGGGAGCTGTTTTTT

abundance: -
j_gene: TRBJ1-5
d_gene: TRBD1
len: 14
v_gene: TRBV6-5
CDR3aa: CASSQTGTNQPQHF
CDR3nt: TGTGCCAGCAGCCAGACAGGGACCAATCAGCCCCAGCATTTT

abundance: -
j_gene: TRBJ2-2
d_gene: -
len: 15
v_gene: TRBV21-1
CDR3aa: CASSKGRAAPGELFF
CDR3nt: TGTGCCAGCAGCAAAGGCAGGGCTGCCCCCGGGGAGCTGTTTTTT

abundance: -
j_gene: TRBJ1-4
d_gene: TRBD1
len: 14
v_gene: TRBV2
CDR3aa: CASCRDRGGEKLFF
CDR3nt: TGTGCCAGCTGTCGAGACAGGGGTGGGGAAAAACTGTTTTTT

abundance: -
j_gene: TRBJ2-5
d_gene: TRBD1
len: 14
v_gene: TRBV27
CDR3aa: CASRGQGLRETQYF
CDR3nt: TGTGCCAGCAGGGGACAGGGTCTTAGGGAGACCCAGTACTTC

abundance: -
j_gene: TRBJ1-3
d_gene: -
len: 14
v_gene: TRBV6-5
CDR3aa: CASSMGGEGNTIYF
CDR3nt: TGTGCCAGCAGTATGGGGGGTGAGGGAAACACCATATATTTT

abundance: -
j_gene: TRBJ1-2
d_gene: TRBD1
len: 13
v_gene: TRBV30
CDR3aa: CAWSRTGNYGYTF
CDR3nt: TGTGCCTGGAGCCGGACAGGGAACTATGGCTACACCTTC

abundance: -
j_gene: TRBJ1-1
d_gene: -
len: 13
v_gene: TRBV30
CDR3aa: CAWQSEMNTEAFF
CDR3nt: TGTGCCTGGCAAAGTGAGATGAACACTGAAGCTTTCTTT

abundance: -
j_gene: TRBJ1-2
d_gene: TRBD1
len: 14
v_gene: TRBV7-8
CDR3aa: CASSLGTGSYGYTF
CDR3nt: TGTGCCAGCAGCTTAGGGACAGGGTCCTATGGCTACACCTTC

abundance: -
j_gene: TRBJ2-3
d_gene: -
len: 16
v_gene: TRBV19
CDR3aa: CASSKTGILSTDTQYF
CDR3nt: TGTGCCAGTAGTAAAACAGGGATTCTAAGCACAGATACGCAGTATTTT

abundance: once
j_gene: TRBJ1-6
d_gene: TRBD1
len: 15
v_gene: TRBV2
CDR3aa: CASRLRGTGASPLHF
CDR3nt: TGTGCCAGCAGATTGAGAGGGACAGGAGCTTCACCCCTCCACTTT

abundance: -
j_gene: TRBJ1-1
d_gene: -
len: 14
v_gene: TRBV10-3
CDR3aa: CAISLQGMNTEAFF
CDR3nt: TGTGCCATCAGCTTACAGGGCATGAACACTGAAGCTTTCTTT

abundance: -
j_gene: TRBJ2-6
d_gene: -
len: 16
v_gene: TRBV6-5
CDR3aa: CASSYSRRSGANVLTF
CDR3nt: TGTGCCAGCAGTTACTCGCGTCGCTCTGGGGCCAACGTCCTGACTTTC

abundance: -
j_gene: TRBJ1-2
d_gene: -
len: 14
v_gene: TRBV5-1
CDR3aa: CASNRGEEDYGYTF
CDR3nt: TGCGCCAGCAACCGGGGGGAAGAGGACTATGGCTACACCTTC

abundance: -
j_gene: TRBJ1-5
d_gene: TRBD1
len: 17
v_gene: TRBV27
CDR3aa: CASSLAGDRQTNQPQHF
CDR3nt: TGTGCCAGCAGTTTAGCGGGGGACAGGCAGACTAATCAGCCCCAGCATTTT

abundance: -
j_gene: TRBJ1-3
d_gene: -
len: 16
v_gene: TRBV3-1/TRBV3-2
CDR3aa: CASGGRGTISGNTIYF
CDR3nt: TGTGCCAGCGGGGGGAGGGGAACCATCTCTGGAAACACCATATATTTT

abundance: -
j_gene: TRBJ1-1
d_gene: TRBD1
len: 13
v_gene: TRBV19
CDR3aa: CASTQGQGIEAFF
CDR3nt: TGTGCCAGTACCCAGGGACAGGGGATTGAAGCTTTCTTT

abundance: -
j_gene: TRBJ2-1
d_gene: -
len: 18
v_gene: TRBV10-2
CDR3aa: CASSVKGGGVSSNNEQFF
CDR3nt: TGCGCCAGCAGTGTCAAGGGTGGGGGCGTAAGTTCCAACAATGAGCAGTTCTTC

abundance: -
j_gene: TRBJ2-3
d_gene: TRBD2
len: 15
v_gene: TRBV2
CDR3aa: CASSIRTSGGDTQYF
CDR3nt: TGTGCCAGCAGTATACGGACTAGCGGGGGGGATACGCAGTATTTT

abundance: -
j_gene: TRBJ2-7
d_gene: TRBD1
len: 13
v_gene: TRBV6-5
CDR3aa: CASSPGQPYEQYF
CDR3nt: TGTGCCAGCAGCCCGGGACAGCCCTACGAGCAGTACTTC

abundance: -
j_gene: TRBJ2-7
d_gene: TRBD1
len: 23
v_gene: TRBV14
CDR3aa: CASSPRTGGVGTNWELDAYEQYF
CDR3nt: TGTGCCAGCAGTCCCCGGACAGGGGGCGTGGGGACTAACTGGGAATTGGACGCCTACGAGCAGTACTTC

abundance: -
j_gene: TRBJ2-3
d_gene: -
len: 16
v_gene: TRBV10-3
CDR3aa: CATTPPLAHGTDTQYF
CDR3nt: TGTGCCACCACCCCCCCCCTAGCCCACGGCACAGATACGCAGTATTTT

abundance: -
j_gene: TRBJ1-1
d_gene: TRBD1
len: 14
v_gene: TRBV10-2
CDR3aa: CASRGQELGTEAFF
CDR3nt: TGCGCCAGCAGAGGACAGGAGCTGGGCACTGAAGCTTTCTTT

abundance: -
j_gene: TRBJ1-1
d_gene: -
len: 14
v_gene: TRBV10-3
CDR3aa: CAISRTDSNTEAFF
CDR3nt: TGTGCCATCAGTCGAACGGACTCGAACACTGAAGCTTTCTTT

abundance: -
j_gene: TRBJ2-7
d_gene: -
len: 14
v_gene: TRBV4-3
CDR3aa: CASSQVGRSYEQYF
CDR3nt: TGCGCCAGCAGCCAAGTCGGTCGGTCCTACGAGCAGTACTTC

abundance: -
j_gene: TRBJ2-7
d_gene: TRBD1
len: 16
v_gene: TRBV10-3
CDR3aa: CAISADRVFKTYEQYF
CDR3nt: TGTGCCATCAGTGCGGACAGGGTTTTCAAGACGTACGAGCAGTACTTC

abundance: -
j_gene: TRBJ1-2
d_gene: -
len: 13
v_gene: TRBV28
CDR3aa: CASSFVGGHGYTF
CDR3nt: TGTGCCAGCAGTTTCGTCGGCGGCCATGGCTACACCTTC